This entry lists 11 T cell receptor beta chains sequenced from one sample in a study of blood T cell repertoires in COVID-19. Some clones are missing from TCRdb's copy, which holds only in-frame ones; the method was immunoSEQ multiplex PCR. Found here are around 200,000 clones, roughly 89% of them singletons; the top ten hold 0.62%. Sequenced input: peripheral blood. All receptors come from a man aged 45 to 65 with acute or convalescent COVID-19.

This sequence joins TRBV6-5 and TRBJ2-1; possible D gene TRBD1, 5 bases. The CDR3 spans 14 residues. V lost 7 bases, J lost 0 bases, and 10 bases lay in between. Germline V gene lookup returns CDR1 MNHEY and CDR2 SVGAGI. The CDR3 coding sequence is TGTGCCAGCAAAAGACAGATCTCCTACAATGAGCAGTTCTTC. It yields the protein CASKRQISYNEQFF.

This chain uses TRBV9 with TRBJ1-6; 8 nucleotides agree with TRBD1. Trimming took 0 bases from V and 5 from J; bases not matched to a gene: 4. Germline V gene lookup returns CDR1 SGDLS and CDR2 YYNGEE. The CDR3 covers 16 residues. The CDR3 bases are TGTGCCAGCAGCGTAGGGACAGGGAAACATAATTCACCCCTCCACTTT. It translates to CASSVGTGKHNSPLHF.

This chain connects TRBV6-5 to TRBJ1-5; D gene ambiguous. Germline values: CDR1 MNHEY, CDR2 SVGAGI. V shed 4 bases and J shed 0 bases, with 7 bases lying between them. The CDR3 is 14 amino acids. The CDR3 is CASSLSYSNQPQHF. For the CDR3, the DNA is TGTGCCAGCAGTTTGAGTTATAGCAATCAGCCCCAGCATTTT.

This clone was seen once. V usage is TRBV7-8 and J usage is TRBJ2-1, with TRBD2 identical over 12 bases. The germline CDR1 and CDR2 sequences are SGHVS and FQNEAQ. The ends lost 4 bases at V and 9 bases at J; junction bases unmatched: 10. This CDR3 spans 16 amino acids. CDR3 DNA: TGTGCCAGCAGCTCCCGACTAGCGGGAGTTCGGGGTGAGCAGTTCTTC. It yields the protein CASSSRLAGVRGEQFF.

Only a few counts were recorded for this clone. The chain employs TRBV4-1 and TRBJ2-1; 8 bases are shared with TRBD2. Germline CDR1 is MGHRA and CDR2 is YSYEKL. V was pared by 4 bases and J by 0 bases, with 5 bases of the junction left unmatched. The CDR3 extends over 16 amino acids. As DNA, the CDR3 is TGCGCCAGCAGCCCCCTTGGGACTAGCTCCTACAATGAGCAGTTCTTC. This encodes CASSPLGTSSYNEQFF.

This rearrangement joins TRBV3-1 (or the pseudogene TRBV3-2) to TRBJ1-1; TRBD1 agrees at 7 bases. Germline loops: CDR1 LGHDT, CDR2 YNNKEL (reference sequence). Trimming cost V 4 bases and J 5 bases; bases outside gene matches: 4. This CDR3 region has 13 residues. CDR3 residues: CASSRQGQTEAFF. The CDR3 bases are TGTGCCAGCAGCCGACAGGGTCAAACTGAAGCTTTCTTT.

The chain links TRBV2 to TRBJ2-5; D is perhaps TRBD1 (6 bases). The length of the CDR3 is 15 residues. With 3 bases removed from V and 2 bases from J, the gap between germline ends came to 13 bases. Germline assignment: CDR1 SNHLY and CDR2 FYNNEI. In DNA, the CDR3 is TGTGCCAGCAGTGATTGGGGGCCGGTTCAAGAGACCCAGTACTTC. Translating gives CASSDWGPVQETQYF.

The chain has TRBV29-1 and TRBJ2-1, with a possible D match to TRBD2 (5 bases). The V end was cut by 6 bases, the J end by 0 bases, with 15 bases between. The CDR3 sequence is 15 residues long. Germline V lookup: CDR1 SQVTM, CDR2 ANQGSEA. The CDR3 is CSVKRAGASYNEQFF. The CDR3 DNA sequence: TGCAGCGTCAAGAGGGCCGGAGCCTCCTACAATGAGCAGTTCTTC.

The chain is built from TRBV6-5 and TRBJ2-7, with 7 positions matching TRBD2. V was pared by 10 bases and J by 4 bases, with 7 bases of the junction left unmatched. Germline CDR1 is MNHEY and CDR2 is SVGAGI. The CDR3 covers 12 residues. CDR3 loop: CATRDYLYEQYF. The CDR3 nucleotides read TGTGCCACGCGGGACTATTTGTACGAGCAGTACTTC.

The genes are TRBV7-2 and TRBJ2-7; TRBD1 aligns across 8 bases. Germline CDR1 and CDR2: SGHTA and FQGNSA. V gave up 0 bases and J gave up 1 base; unmatched junction bases: 5. The CDR3 has 16 amino acids. CDR3 region: CASSLAPGQESYEQYF. DNA of the CDR3: TGTGCCAGCAGCTTAGCTCCGGGACAGGAGTCCTACGAGCAGTACTTC.

This clone was detected a few times. The gene calls are TRBV7-9 and TRBJ2-1; weak D call: TRBD2 (5 bases). Germline V CDR1 and CDR2: SEHNR, FQNEAQ (reference sequence). The CDR3 covers 14 residues. V lost 5 bases to trimming and J lost 8 bases, with 16 bases between them. Here the CDR3 DNA reads TGTGCCAGCAGCAGGCGGCGGGTGGGCGATGAGCAGTTCTTC. It specifies CASSRRRVGDEQFF.